What follows are 2 T cell receptor beta chains derived from one specimen sequenced in a study of graft-versus-host responses after intestinal transplantation. The data were produced by immunoSEQ multiplex PCR, yet TCRdb's version contains in-frame clones alone and is incomplete. The profile shows about 110,000 clones, around 94% of them singletons. Their target antigens are unknown. The sequenced sample was unstimulated CD4+ T cells sorted from spleen or lymph node cells, obtained before transplant. The receptors here all came from a human donor who was the organ donor for an intestinal transplant.

The rearrangement joins TRBV11-2 to TRBJ1-4, with D maybe TRBD1 (6 bases). The germline V and J ends were trimmed by 6 bases and 8 bases, with 16 bases remaining between them. This CDR3 comprises 14 residues. Germline loops: CDR1 SGHAT, CDR2 FQNNGV. The CDR3 DNA follows: TGTGCCAGCAGTCTTGGGCAGGGGCGAGAAAAACTGTTTTTT. Its translation: CASSLGQGREKLFF.

The rearrangement links TRBV28 to TRBJ2-7; possibly TRBD2 for D (5 bases). CDR3 length: 13 residues. Between the trimmed V and J ends, which lost 3 bases and 2 bases, there was a span of 8 bases. Germline V gives CDR1 MDHEN, CDR2 SYDVKM. This CDR3 reads CASSFDGTYEQYF. The CDR3 nucleotides read TGTGCCAGCAGTTTTGACGGGACCTACGAGCAGTACTTC.